Included here is one T cell receptor beta chain sequence, with context. Its antigen is unidentified. The sample is drawn from a study of vaccination and CD4 T cells after COVID-19. The overall study: The post-COVID sampling time was a median roughly 99 days after diagnosis, ranging from 35 to 161. General study findings and limits: Spike mono-reactivity was the property of 304 of 307 vaccine-specific clones in convalescent patients. Recorded median SARS-CoV-2-reactive clonotype numbers increased from around 21 to 38 without reaching significance.

CDR3 length: 15 residues. The germline CDR1 and CDR2 sequences are MNHNS and SASEGT. Trimming cost V 6 bases and J 3 bases, with 14 bases left between them. Each CDR3 protein is one row after TCRdb ran MiXCR on the PCR reads. The sample has about 21,000 distinct CDR3 sequences, more than 45% seen once. The starting material was CD4+ T cells from blood, obtained before SARS-CoV-2 vaccination. The chain carries TRBV6-1 and TRBJ2-2, with D unresolved. The sequence came from a human donor who had recovered from COVID-19. The CDR3 protein is CASRPVERYTGELFF. The CDR3, as DNA: TGTGCCAGCAGACCGGTGGAACGCTACACCGGGGAGCTGTTTTTT.